These 13 T cell receptor beta chains share one sample of origin, sequenced in a study of cytomegalovirus exposure and HLA in healthy donors. Vbeta (60) and Jbeta (13) primers were used in the PCR. Here immunoSEQ multiplex PCR was the method, and the copy in TCRdb shows in-frame clones only, minus some. Seen here are about 21,000 clones, 65% to 85% observed once, and the top ten hold approximately 7.4%. The sample taken for sequencing was PBMCs. These receptors all stem from a man aged 60 to 75 in good health and CMV-seronegative.

The V gene is TRBV11-2, the J gene TRBJ2-7; the D is unclear. Germline V gives CDR1 SGHAT, CDR2 FQNNGV. Trimming stripped 4 bases from V and 0 bases from J, with 19 bases between. The CDR3 contains 17 residues. CDR3 loop: CASSSLKEAPYSYEQYF. Here the CDR3 DNA reads TGTGCCAGCAGCTCCCTGAAGGAAGCGCCCTACTCCTACGAGCAGTACTTC.

The chain is built from TRBV4-1 and TRBJ2-2; 12 bases match TRBD1. The CDR3 has 17 amino acids. Germline-derived CDR1 and CDR2 are MGHRA and YSYEKL. Germline trimming cut 1 base from V and 5 bases from J; bases unmatched to any gene: 5. CDR3 in DNA: TGCGCCAGCAGCCAAGTTTTGGGACAGGGGGCAACCGGGGAGCTGTTTTTT. This gives the protein CASSQVLGQGATGELFF.

This chain uses TRBV30 with TRBJ2-7, with D possibly TRBD1 on 5 matching bases. The CDR3 sequence is 12 residues long. Per germline, CDR1 GTSNPN and CDR2 SVGIG (reference sequence). The V end was cut by 3 bases, the J end by 6 bases, with 12 bases between. The CDR3 DNA sequence: TGTGCCTGGAGGAAGGGGCCAACCGAGCAGTACTTC. Translation: CAWRKGPTEQYF. Variable domain in full (rest from reference TRBV30 and TRBJ2-7): SQTIHQWPATLVQPVGSPLSLECTVEGTSNPNLYWYRQAAGRGLQLLFYSVGIGQISSEVPQNLSASRPQDRQFILSSKKLLLSDSGFYLCAWRKGPTEQYFGPGTRLTVT.

The V gene is TRBV2, the J gene TRBJ2-2; TRBD2 agrees at 12 bases. V gave up 6 bases and J gave up 11 bases; unmatched junction bases: 4. The germline V gene has CDR1 SNHLY and CDR2 FYNNEI. There are 13 residues in the CDR3. The CDR3 here is CASRLTSGGELFF. The CDR3 nucleotides are TGTGCCAGCAGGCTGACTAGCGGGGGAGAGCTGTTTTTT.

A word on this clone: At one boundary the junction diverges from the germline segment, which might be a read error. The V and J genes are TRBV7-9 and TRBJ2-2; the match to TRBD2 covers 11 bases. CDR3 length equals 18 residues. Germline V gives CDR1 SEHNR, CDR2 FQNEAQ (reference sequence). As DNA, the CDR3 is TGTTCCAGCAGCTCACGGGCCCTAGCGGGGGGTGGAACCGGGGAGCTGTTTTTT. Amino acid sequence: CSSSSRALAGGGTGELFF.

The genes are TRBV4-1 and TRBJ2-1; maybe TRBD2 (7 bases). The CDR3 spans 18 residues. Trimming removed 1 base from V and 9 bases from J, with 25 bases in between. From germline, CDR1 is MGHRA and CDR2 YSYEKL. The CDR3 loop is CASSQGPTGGGRASEQFF. Written as DNA, the CDR3 is TGCGCCAGCAGCCAAGGCCCGACCGGGGGCGGGAGAGCTAGTGAGCAGTTCTTC.

The CDR3 region has the DNA TGTGCCAGCGAGTCACGGGGTGGCTACACCTTC. It yields the protein CASESRGGYTF. The rearrangement links TRBV2 to TRBJ1-2; D not resolved. Germline CDR1 is SNHLY and CDR2 is FYNNEI. CDR3 length: 11 amino acids. The V gene lost 8 bases and the J gene lost 7 bases, with 11 bases spanning the gap.

The rearrangement joins TRBV7-3 to TRBJ2-1; possibly TRBD1 for D (9 bases). Germline V gives CDR1 SGHTA, CDR2 FQGTGA. The ends were cut back, 6 bases at V and 9 bases at J, with 18 bases in the middle. The CDR3 has 14 residues. CDR3 loop: CASRRGVTGGEQFF. The DNA of the CDR3 is TGTGCCAGCAGGCGGGGGGTGACAGGGGGTGAGCAGTTCTTC. The full variable domain, in which reference TRBV7-3 and TRBJ2-1 provide the parts outside the CDR3, is GAGVSQTPSNKVTEKGKYVELRCDPISGHTALYWYRQSLGQGPEFLIYFQGTGAADDSGLPNDRFFAVRPEGSVSTLKIQRTERGDSAVYLCASRRGVTGGEQFFGPGTRLTVL.

This clone was observed a handful of times. This chain joins TRBV11-2 and TRBJ1-4; no firm D call. Per germline, CDR1 SGHAT and CDR2 FQNNGV. CDR3 length: 12 residues. V was shortened by 5 bases and J by 10 bases, with 11 bases between the two germline ends. In DNA form, the CDR3 reads TGTGCCAGCAGCCAACAATTTGGAAAACTGTTTTTT. As protein: CASSQQFGKLFF.

The gene calls are TRBV4-1 and TRBJ2-7, with 8 bases identical to TRBD1. V was clipped by 6 bases and J by 5 bases; unmatched bases: 9. Per the germline V gene, CDR1 is MGHRA and CDR2 is YSYEKL. The CDR3 contains 14 residues. The DNA for the CDR3 is TGCGCCAGCAGTCTCAGACAGGGGAGGAACGAGCAGTACTTC. Protein product: CASSLRQGRNEQYF.

This clone has a handful of counts. The rearrangement links TRBV4-1 to TRBJ2-7; no clear D gene. Germline CDR1 is MGHRA and CDR2 is YSYEKL. Trimming pared 4 bases from V and 3 bases from J, leaving 16 bases between. The CDR3 contains 15 residues. The DNA of the CDR3 is TGCGCCAGCAGCCCGATTCCGAACGGGTACTACGAGCAGTACTTC. Its translation is CASSPIPNGYYEQYF.

This clone was recorded once. CDR3 sequence: CASRTGASAQYF. CDR3 coding DNA: TGTGCCAGCAGGACAGGGGCTTCCGCGCAGTATTTT. The V call is TRBV27, the J call TRBJ2-3; 8 bases fit TRBD1. Losses at the gene ends were 6 bases for V and 10 bases for J; bases not matched to a gene: 6. Germline assignment: CDR1 MNHEY and CDR2 SMNVEV (reference sequence). The CDR3 runs 12 residues.

The chain uses TRBV19 and TRBJ1-6, with 9 bases matching TRBD1. The CDR3 runs to 14 residues. The germline V gene has CDR1 LNHDA and CDR2 SQIVND (reference sequence). J lost 8 bases, V lost 4 bases, and 3 bases had no gene match. This CDR3 reads CASSRTGADSPLHF. CDR3 DNA: TGTGCCAGTAGTAGGACAGGGGCGGATTCACCCCTCCACTTT. Drawing the rest from reference TRBV19 and TRBJ1-6, the complete variable domain is DGGITQSPKYLFRKEGQNVTLSCEQNLNHDAMYWYRQDPGQGLRLIYYSQIVNDFQKGDIAEGYSVSREKKESFPLTVTSAQKNPTAFYLCASSRTGADSPLHFGNGTRLTVT.